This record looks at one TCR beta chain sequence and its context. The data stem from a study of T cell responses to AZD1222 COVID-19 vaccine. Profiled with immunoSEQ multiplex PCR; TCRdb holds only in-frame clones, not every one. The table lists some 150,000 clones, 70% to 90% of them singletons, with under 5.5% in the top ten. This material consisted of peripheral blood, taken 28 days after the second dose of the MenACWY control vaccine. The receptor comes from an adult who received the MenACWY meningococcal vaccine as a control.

The CDR3 spells CASSQVLSGEAFF. CDR3 in DNA: TGTGCCAGCAGCCAAGTTCTATCCGGGGAAGCTTTCTTT. V and J are TRBV3-1 (or the pseudogene TRBV3-2) and TRBJ1-1; D not certain. Trimming took off 1 base at V and 8 bases at J, with 11 bases between the two ends. Germline loops: CDR1 LGHDT, CDR2 YNNKEL (reference sequence). This CDR3 region has 13 residues.